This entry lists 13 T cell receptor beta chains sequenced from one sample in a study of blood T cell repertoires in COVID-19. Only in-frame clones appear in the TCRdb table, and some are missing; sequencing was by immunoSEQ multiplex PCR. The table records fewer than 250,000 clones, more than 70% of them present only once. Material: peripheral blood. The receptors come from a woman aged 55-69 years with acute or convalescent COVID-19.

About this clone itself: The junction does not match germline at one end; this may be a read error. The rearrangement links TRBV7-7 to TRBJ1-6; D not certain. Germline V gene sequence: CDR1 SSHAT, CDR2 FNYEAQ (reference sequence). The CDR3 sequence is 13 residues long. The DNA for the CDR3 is TGTGCTAGCAGCTTGACCGGGAGTTCACCCCTCCACTTT. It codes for CASSLTGSSPLHF. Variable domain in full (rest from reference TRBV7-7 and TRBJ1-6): GAGVSQSPRYKVTKRGQDVTLRCDPISSHATLYWYQQALGQGPEFLTYFNYEAQPDKSGLPSDRFSAERPEGSISTLTIQRTEQRDSAMYRCASSLTGSSPLHFGNGTRLTVT.

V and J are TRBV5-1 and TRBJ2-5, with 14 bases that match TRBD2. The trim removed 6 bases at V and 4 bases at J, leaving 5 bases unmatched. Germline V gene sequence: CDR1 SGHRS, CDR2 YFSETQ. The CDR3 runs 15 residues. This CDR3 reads CASTTSGRAGETQYF. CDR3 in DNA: TGCGCCAGCACGACTAGCGGGAGGGCCGGAGAGACCCAGTACTTC. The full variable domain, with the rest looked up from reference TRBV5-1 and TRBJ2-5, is KAGVTQTPRYLIKTRGQQVTLSCSPISGHRSVSWYQQTPGQGLQFLFEYFSETQRNKGNFPGRFSGRQFSNSRSEMNVSTLELGDSALYLCASTTSGRAGETQYFGPGTRLLVL.

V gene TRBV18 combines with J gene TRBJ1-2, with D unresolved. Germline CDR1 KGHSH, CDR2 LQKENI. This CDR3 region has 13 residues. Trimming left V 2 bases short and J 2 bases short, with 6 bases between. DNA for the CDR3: TGTGCCAGCTCACCAGGCAGAAACTATGGCTACACCTTC. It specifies CASSPGRNYGYTF. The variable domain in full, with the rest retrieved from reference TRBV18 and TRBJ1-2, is NAGVMQNPRHLVRRRGQEARLRCSPMKGHSHVYWYRQLPEEGLKFMVYLQKENIIDESGMPKERFSAEFPKEGPSILRIQQVVRGDSAAYFCASSPGRNYGYTFGSGTRLTVV.

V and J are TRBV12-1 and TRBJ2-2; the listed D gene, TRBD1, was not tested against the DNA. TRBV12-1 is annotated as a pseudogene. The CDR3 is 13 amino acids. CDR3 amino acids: CASAQVLAGELFF. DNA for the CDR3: TGTGCCAGCGCGCAGGTTCTTGCCGGGGAGCTGTTTTTT.

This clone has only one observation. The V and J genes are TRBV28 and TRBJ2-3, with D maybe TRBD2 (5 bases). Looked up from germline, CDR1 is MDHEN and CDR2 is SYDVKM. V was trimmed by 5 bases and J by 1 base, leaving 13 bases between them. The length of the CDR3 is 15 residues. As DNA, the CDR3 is TGTGCCAGCAGTCCTCTGAGGGTCCGCACAGATACGCAGTATTTT. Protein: CASSPLRVRTDTQYF.

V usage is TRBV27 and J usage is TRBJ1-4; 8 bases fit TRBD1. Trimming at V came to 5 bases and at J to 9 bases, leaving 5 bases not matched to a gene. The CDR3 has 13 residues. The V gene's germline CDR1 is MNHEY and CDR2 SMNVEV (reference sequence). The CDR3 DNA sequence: TGTGCCAGCAGTCAAGACAGGGGAAAAAAACTGTTTTTT. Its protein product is CASSQDRGKKLFF.

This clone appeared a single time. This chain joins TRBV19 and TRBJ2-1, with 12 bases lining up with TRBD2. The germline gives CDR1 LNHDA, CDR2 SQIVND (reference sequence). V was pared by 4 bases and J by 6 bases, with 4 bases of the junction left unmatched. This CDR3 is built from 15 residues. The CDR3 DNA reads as TGTGCCAGTAGTAGGCTAGCGGGGGGGGCCAATGAGCAGTTCTTC. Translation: CASSRLAGGANEQFF.

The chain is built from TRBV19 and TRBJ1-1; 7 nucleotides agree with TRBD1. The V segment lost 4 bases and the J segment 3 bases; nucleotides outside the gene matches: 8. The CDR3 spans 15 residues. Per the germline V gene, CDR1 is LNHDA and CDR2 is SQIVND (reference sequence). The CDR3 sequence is CASSSPGQRYTEAFF. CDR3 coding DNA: TGTGCCAGTAGTAGTCCGGGACAGCGGTACACTGAAGCTTTCTTT.

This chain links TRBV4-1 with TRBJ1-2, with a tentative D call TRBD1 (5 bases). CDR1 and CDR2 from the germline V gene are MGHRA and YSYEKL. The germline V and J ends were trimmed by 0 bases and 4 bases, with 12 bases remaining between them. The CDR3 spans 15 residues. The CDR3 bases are TGCGCCAGCAGCCAAGATCCGGCAGGGCCCTATGGCTACACCTTC. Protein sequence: CASSQDPAGPYGYTF.

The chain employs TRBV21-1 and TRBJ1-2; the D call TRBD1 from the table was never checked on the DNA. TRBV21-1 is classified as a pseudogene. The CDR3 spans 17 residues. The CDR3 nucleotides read TGTGCCAGCAGCAAAGTTCAGGGGGGCTTCTGTATCTCTGGCTACACCTTC. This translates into CASSKVQGGFCISGYTF.

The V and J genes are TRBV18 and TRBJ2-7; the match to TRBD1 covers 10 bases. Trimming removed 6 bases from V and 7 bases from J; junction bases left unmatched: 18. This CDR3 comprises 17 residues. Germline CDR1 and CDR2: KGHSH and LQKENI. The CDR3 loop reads CASSLFTTGGGSREQYF. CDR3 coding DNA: TGTGCCAGCTCTCTTTTCACGACAGGGGGCGGCTCGAGGGAGCAGTACTTC.

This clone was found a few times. The CDR3 DNA reads TGTGCCAGTACTCTTGCGACAGGGGCGTTCAATCAGCCCCAGCATTTT. Translated, it gives CASTLATGAFNQPQHF. This chain connects TRBV19 to TRBJ1-5, with TRBD1 matching 8 bases. Germline-derived CDR1 and CDR2 are LNHDA and SQIVND (reference sequence). The CDR3 is made up of 16 amino acids. V gave up 7 bases and J gave up 3 bases; unmatched junction bases: 11.

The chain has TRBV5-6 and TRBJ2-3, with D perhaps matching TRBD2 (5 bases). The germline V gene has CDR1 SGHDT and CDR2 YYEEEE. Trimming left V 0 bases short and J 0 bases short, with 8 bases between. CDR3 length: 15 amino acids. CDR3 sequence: CASSLGGGSTDTQYF. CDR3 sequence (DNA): TGTGCCAGCAGCTTGGGTGGCGGGAGCACAGATACGCAGTATTTT.